The text below deals with one TCR beta chain. Its antigen is currently unknown. Other nucleotide sequences in the sample specify the same CDR3. Per germline, CDR1 PRHDT and CDR2 FYEKMQ (reference sequence). CDR3 size: 15 residues. The V gene end was trimmed by 5 bases and the J gene end by 3 bases; junction bases not matched to a gene: 7. This sample is part of a study of Ad26.COV2.S vaccination and SARS-CoV-2 variants. Overall study: Administration of Ad26.COV2.S was intramuscular, either once or twice 56 days apart.

The treatment denotes: roughly 20 received Ad26.COV2.S at low or high dose, single or two shots; roughly 5 received placebo; per-sample allocation not given. Collection of samples fell on day 63 after the first vaccine or placebo injection. Method: immunoSEQ multiplex PCR; TCRdb's copy keeps in-frame clones and lacks some. There are about 350,000 clones in the sample; approximately 86% occur only once, and approximately 12% lies in the top ten. Overall study results and limits: Post-vaccination spike-specific CD8+ and CD4+ T cell responses reportedly had substantial breadth. Vaccinated and placebo-treated recipients had similar non-spike TCR breadth. Participants in the vaccine arm had higher spike-specific TCR breadth; placebo recipients had lower.

This chain joins TRBV13 and TRBJ2-3, with 8 bases that match TRBD1. The clonotype was recovered from a person aged 18-60 years who received the Ad26.COV2.S COVID-19 vaccine or a placebo. The sequenced sample was peripheral blood, obtained in a trial of Ad26.COV2.S vaccine versus placebo. The CDR3 spells CASSSDRGWTDTQYF. As DNA, the CDR3 is TGTGCCAGCAGCAGTGACAGGGGATGGACAGATACGCAGTATTTT.